Here is one T cell receptor (beta chain) with its context. TCRdb's table, derived via immunoSEQ multiplex PCR, lists solely in-frame clones and lacks some. This table has about 400,000 clones, nearly 90% appearing once. The germline V gene encodes CDR1 SQVTM and CDR2 ANQGSEA. This CDR3 contains 16 residues. The junction had 14 bases not matched to a gene; V was cut back by 4 bases and J by 3 bases. The data belong to a study of blood T cell repertoires in COVID-19. Background on the study: Samples of COVID-19 (acute and convalescent) were obtained from the United States, Italy and Spain.

This receptor was identified in a woman aged 40 to 50 with acute COVID-19. V gene TRBV29-1 combines with J gene TRBJ2-7; TRBD1 agrees at 8 bases. Sequencing was performed on PBMCs or T cells enriched from blood (not recorded which). The CDR3 here is CSVARGQARTNYEQYF. Written as DNA, the CDR3 is TGCAGCGTTGCACGGGGACAGGCCCGCACCAACTACGAGCAGTACTTC.